This entry features one T cell receptor (beta chain) sequence. What it binds is not known. The data originate from a study of primary melanoma T cells and metastatic recurrence. Germline V gene sequence: CDR1 LNHDA, CDR2 SQIVND (reference sequence). V was shortened by 5 bases and J by 0 bases, with 16 bases between the two germline ends. This CDR3 spans 16 amino acids. Profiling relied on immunoSEQ multiplex PCR, and the TCRdb table lists in-frame clones only, not all of them. This sample has over 800 clones, with about 85% found just once. Overall study results and limits: Reportedly, T-cell fraction predicted progression-free survival beyond thickness, ulceration, mitoses, age.

Primary melanoma in these patients was surgically resected but could recur metastatically. Sequencing used melanoma tumor tissue. The chain has TRBV19 and TRBJ1-1, with D tentatively TRBD1 (6 bases). This TCR came from a human donor with melanoma. The CDR3 sequence is CASSRDRREMNTEAFF. The DNA of the CDR3 is TGTGCCAGTAGTCGAGACAGGCGCGAAATGAACACTGAAGCTTTCTTT. Based on the CDR3 plus reference TRBV19 and TRBJ1-1, the full variable domain is DGGITQSPKYLFRKEGQNVTLSCEQNLNHDAMYWYRQDPGQGLRLIYYSQIVNDFQKGDIAEGYSVSREKKESFPLTVTSAQKNPTAFYLCASSRDRREMNTEAFFGQGTRLTVV.